Below are 13 T cell receptor beta chains sequenced from a single sample in a study of tumor and adjacent non-tumor tissue in lung cancer (dated by TCRdb to 2016 to 2019). RNA was isolated from bulk, unsorted tissue, and RNA quality was assessed with a NanoDrop ND-1000 and an Agilent 2100. Distant non-tumor tissue taken more than 3 cm from the tumor edge was used as the normal lung sample. To prepare the library, multiplex PCR was applied. Sequenced on an Illumina HiSeq 2500. TCRbeta libraries were constructed through three rounds of nested PCR with primers (Table S4) according to protocols adapted from ARM-PCR. The public reads were reanalyzed by TCRdb: fastp trimming at Q25, MiXCR alignment, in-frame beta chains only. For every CDR3 protein sequence, its rows merge into one entry that carries the most common genes and DNA. In this sample the table shows tens of thousands of distinct CDR3 sequences, 76% of which occur a single time. Together, the top ten hold around 45% of the sample.

Source material: distant non-tumor lung tissue. The receptors here all came from a man aged 55 to 70 with non-small cell lung cancer.

This clonotype showed up just a few times. A much larger clone lies a single base off, so this may be a read error. V and J are TRBV7-9 and TRBJ2-7; D remains unclear. The CDR3 loop spans 12 amino acids. The V gene's germline CDR1 is SEHNR and CDR2 FQNEAQ (reference sequence). V lost 5 bases, J lost 6 bases, and 11 bases lay in between. Here the CDR3 DNA reads TGTGCCAGCAGCCGCCCCCAAGGCGAGCAGTACTTC. As protein: CASSRPQGEQYF.

Remarks on this clonotype: This may stem from a read error, because a much larger clone lies one nucleotide away. Here the CDR3 omits its conserved ending phenylalanine or tryptophan, so a read error is the likely source. This rearrangement joins TRBV20-1 to TRBJ2-1; a weak D match, TRBD1 (5 bases). The V and J ends lost 1 base and 5 bases respectively, with 15 bases between them. Germline CDR1 is DFQATT and CDR2 is SNEGSKA (reference sequence). CDR3 length equals 15 residues. This CDR3 is CSARVPAGLNNEQFL. As DNA, the CDR3 is TGCAGTGCTAGAGTGCCGGCAGGGCTCAACAATGAGCAGTTCCTC.

As to this clonotype: A junction boundary mismatches the germline segment, possibly from a read error. This rearrangement joins TRBV4-1 to TRBJ1-6, with 8 bases fitting TRBD1. CDR1 and CDR2 (germline): MGHRA, YSYEKL. This CDR3 comprises 16 residues. The DNA of the CDR3 is TGCGCCAGCAGCCATGTTGGACAGGGTCATGATTCACCCCTCCATTTT. It specifies CASSHVGQGHDSPLHF.

V is TRBV20-1 and J is TRBJ2-7; D is perhaps TRBD1 (5 bases). Germline loops: CDR1 DFQATT, CDR2 SNEGSKA (reference sequence). Trimming removed 6 bases from V and 0 bases from J, with 18 bases in between. This CDR3 contains 15 residues. CDR3 loop: CSATWGQEYSYEQYF. CDR3 sequence (DNA): TGCAGTGCCACGTGGGGCCAGGAGTACTCCTACGAGCAGTACTTC.

Comments on this clonotype: Given the absence of the conserved phenylalanine or tryptophan at the CDR3 end, a read error is likely. The chain carries TRBV28 and TRBJ2-7; the D gene is possibly TRBD2 (6 bases). Trimming took off 3 bases at V and 8 bases at J, with 23 bases between the two ends. CDR3 length: 16 residues. Looked up from germline, CDR1 is MDHEN and CDR2 is SYDVKM. This chain's CDR3 is CASSFPVTSGASKQYL. The DNA of the CDR3 is TGTGCCAGCAGTTTTCCCGTGACTAGTGGGGCCTCCAAGCAGTACCTC.

J is TRBJ2-7 and V is TRBV29-1; D remains unclear. Deletions cut 1 base from V and 9 bases from J, with 10 bases between. The CDR3 extends over 11 amino acids. Germline CDR1 reads SQVTM; CDR2 reads ANQGSEA. The CDR3 loop reads CSVEASGVQYF. CDR3 sequence (DNA): TGCAGCGTTGAAGCTAGTGGGGTGCAGTACTTC.

This clonotype was recorded only once. One junction end does not reproduce the germline sequence, and a read error may be involved. The CDR3 sequence: CASSVLVLSDGTYKQYF. CDR3 DNA: TGTGCCAGCAGCGTATTAGTTCTATCGGACGGTACCTACAAGCAGTACTTC. J is TRBJ2-7 and V is TRBV7-9; D not resolved. The CDR3 length is 17 residues. The germline V gene has CDR1 SEHNR and CDR2 FQNEAQ (reference sequence).

This clonotype was observed a handful of times. One end of the junction does not line up with germline, which may come from a read error. The V and J genes are TRBV28 and TRBJ2-7; perhaps TRBD1 as D (5 bases). The CDR3 sequence is 13 residues long. Germline V gene lookup returns CDR1 MDHEN and CDR2 SYDVKM. CDR3 sequence (DNA): TGCGCCAGCCAAGACAGAACATCCTACGGGCAGTACTTC. This gives the protein CASQDRTSYGQYF.

In the case of this clonotype: A much larger clone lies a single base off, so this may be a read error. V and J are TRBV20-1 and TRBJ2-5; D might be TRBD2 (6 bases). The CDR3 covers 11 residues. V was shortened by 5 bases and J by 5 bases, with 9 bases between the two germline ends. Looked up from germline, CDR1 is DFQATT and CDR2 is SNEGSKA (reference sequence). CDR3 sequence: CSALRGETQYF. DNA for the CDR3: TGCAGTGCTCTACGGGGGGAGACCCAGTACTTC.

Concerning this clonotype: The final CDR3 position lacks the conserved phenylalanine or tryptophan, pointing to a likely read error. The chain is built from TRBV6-5 and TRBJ2-1; 7 bases fit TRBD2. The CDR3 runs 17 residues. Germline CDR1 MNHEY, CDR2 SVGAGI. V dropped 0 bases and J dropped 3; count of bases not matched to a gene: 8. The CDR3 loop is CASSYSPPAGVYNEQFL. CDR3 coding DNA: TGTGCCAGCAGTTACTCGCCCCCCGCGGGAGTCTACAATGAGCAGTTCTTA.

With respect to this clonotype: A much bigger clone sits one base away, suggesting this may be a read error. The chain recombines TRBV28 with TRBJ1-1, with D uncertain. The germline V gene has CDR1 MDHEN and CDR2 SYDVKM. The length of the CDR3 is 12 residues. The V end lost 7 bases, the J end lost 6 bases, and 12 bases lay between the germline ends. In DNA, the CDR3 is TGTGCCAGCAATTCGACTGCCGCTGAAGCTTTCTTT. Amino acids: CASNSTAAEAFF.

To note about this clonotype: Relative to the germline gene, one junction end is altered; a read error may explain this. This rearrangement joins TRBV20-1 to TRBJ2-7; D is perhaps TRBD2 (6 bases). This CDR3 is 16 amino acids long. The V gene's germline CDR1 is DFQATT and CDR2 SNEGSKA (reference sequence). The CDR3 reads CSASPRISGTSYEQYF. CDR3 sequence (DNA): TGCAGTGCTAGTCCTAGGATTAGTGGGACTTCCTACGAGCAGTATTTC.

Concerning this clonotype: At one end, the junction sequence differs from germline, possibly due to a read error. The chain has TRBV11-1 and TRBJ2-2; possibly TRBD2 for D (5 bases). The germline V gene encodes CDR1 SGHAT and CDR2 FQDESV (reference sequence). This CDR3 has 14 amino acids. The DNA of the CDR3 is TGTGCTAGCAGCAATACTAGTGGTACCAGGGAGCTGTTTTTT. Translation gives CASSNTSGTRELFF.